This T cell receptor (beta chain) was sequenced during a study of T cell repertoires in cytomegalovirus infection. As for the study in general: Recently described HLA-C-restricted plus well-studied HLA-B-restricted CMV epitopes were used. Both CMV infection and a matching HLA type were indicated by public TCR beta signatures.

The V gene's germline CDR1 is SGHTA and CDR2 FQGNSA. The CDR3 sequence is 14 residues long. Trimming cost V 5 bases and J 3 bases, with 11 bases left between them. This clonotype was seen many times. Its antigen is unknown. The study, taken as a whole, reports: The ex vivo response was dominated by HLA-C-restricted CMV-specific TCR beta clonotypes. Pooled public TCR beta family frequency picked out CMV carriers with the relevant HLA.

MiXCR, run by TCRdb on the reads, gives a single entry per CDR3 protein. Of approximately 990,000 distinct CDR3 sequences in the sample, approximately 32% were seen once. This clonotype was obtained from a human donor in good health (CMV status not recorded). Some clones in this sample may be carry-over from other donors' samples. This chain links TRBV7-2 with TRBJ2-1; D unclear. The sample was cultured CD8+ T cells from PBMCs, taken from culture after CMV antigen stimulation. CDR3 residues: CASSPSAGYNEQFF. For the CDR3, the DNA is TGTGCCAGCAGCCCCTCGGCCGGCTACAATGAGCAGTTCTTC.